This TCR beta chain originates from a study of brain T cells in children with intractable seizures. Findings of the study overall: Viral specificity was inferred only from CDR3 similarity; HCMV serostatus was unknown. Pre- and post-surgery blood differed in depth, so pre-surgery absences may be undersampling.

Clones were read by immunoSEQ multiplex PCR, and TCRdb kept only the in-frame ones, dropping some. The table records about 120,000 clones, around 94% of them present only once. Surgery cases with the highest brain T cell transcript signatures were chosen for sequencing. At least one anti-epileptic drug was given before surgery. About this clone: Its antigen is unidentified.

Sample: peripheral blood, taken at surgery. The receptor's source is a boy under two years old with hemimegalencephaly and intractable seizures.

CDR3 DNA: TGTGCCATCAGTGACGGACAGCTAGCCAAAAACATTCAGTACTTC. Translation gives CAISDGQLAKNIQYF. The V gene is TRBV10-3, the J gene TRBJ2-4; weak D call: TRBD1 (6 bases). The V gene lost 3 bases and the J gene lost 0 bases, with 9 bases spanning the gap. The germline V gene has CDR1 ENHRY and CDR2 SYGVKD. This CDR3 contains 15 residues.